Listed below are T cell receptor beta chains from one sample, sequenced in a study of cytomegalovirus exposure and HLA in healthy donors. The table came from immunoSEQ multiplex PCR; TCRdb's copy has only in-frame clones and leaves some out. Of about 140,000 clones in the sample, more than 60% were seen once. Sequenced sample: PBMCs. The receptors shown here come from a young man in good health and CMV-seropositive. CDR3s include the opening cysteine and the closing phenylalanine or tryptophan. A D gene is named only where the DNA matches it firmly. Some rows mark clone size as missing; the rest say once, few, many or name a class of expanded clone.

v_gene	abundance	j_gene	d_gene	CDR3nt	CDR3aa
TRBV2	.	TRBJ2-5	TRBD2	TGTGCCAGCAGTGACAGACTAGCGGGAGGTGAGACCCAGTACTTC	CASSDRLAGGETQYF
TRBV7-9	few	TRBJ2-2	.	TGTGCCAGCAGTTTCTGGACAGCCAACACCGGGGAGCTGTTTTTT	CASSFWTANTGELFF
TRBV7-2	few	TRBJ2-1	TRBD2	TGTGCCAGCAGTCCTGAAAGCGGGAGAAGGGGCAATGAGCAGTTCTTC	CASSPESGRRGNEQFF
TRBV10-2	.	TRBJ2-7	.	TGCGCCAGCAGTGCGCTCCAGGGTTACGAGCAGTACTTC	CASSALQGYEQYF
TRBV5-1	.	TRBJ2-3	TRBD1	TGCGCCAGCAGCCACAATAACAGGGGAGATACGCAGTATTTT	CASSHNNRGDTQYF
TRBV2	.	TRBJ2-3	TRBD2	TGTGCCAGCAGTGACGGTAGCGGGAGTGTCACAGATACGCAGTATTTT	CASSDGSGSVTDTQYF
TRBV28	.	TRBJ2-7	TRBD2	TGTGCCAGCAGTTTTCTCGGGGGGACCTACGAGCAGTACTTC	CASSFLGGTYEQYF
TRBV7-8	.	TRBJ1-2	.	TGTGCCAGCAGCTTAGAGGAGGGGGGGCCTCAGGCCTACTATGGCTACACCTTC	CASSLEEGGPQAYYGYTF
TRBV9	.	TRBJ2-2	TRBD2	TGTGCCAGCAGCCCACGTCGGCAGGCTAGCGGGAGCGTCTCGAGGGCCGGGGAGCTGTTTTTT	CASSPRRQASGSVSRAGELFF
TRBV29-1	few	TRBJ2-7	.	TGCAGCGTTGGTAGGAGGGGAATGTTGTACGAGCAGTACTTC	CSVGRRGMLYEQYF
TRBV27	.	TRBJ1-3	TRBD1	TGTGCCAGCAAAAAGGGGGCTGGTGGAAACACCATATATTTT	CASKKGAGGNTIYF
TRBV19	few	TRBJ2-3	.	TGTGCCAGTAGTATTGGGCCTGCGACAGCGAGCACAGATACGCAGTATTTT	CASSIGPATASTDTQYF
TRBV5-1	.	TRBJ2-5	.	TGCGCCAGCAGCTTGGCTCCTCAAGAGACCCAGTACTTC	CASSLAPQETQYF
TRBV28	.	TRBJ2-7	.	TGTGCCAGCAGCCTGGGGGGGGGCCGGCAGCGGAACGAGCAGTACTTC	CASSLGGGRQRNEQYF
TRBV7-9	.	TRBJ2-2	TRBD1	TGTGCCAGCAGCCGACAGGGGACCGGGGAGCTGTTTTTT	CASSRQGTGELFF
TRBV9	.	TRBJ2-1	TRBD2	TGTGCCAGCAGCGTAGGGACTAGCGGAGGCCTCTTCGACTACAATGAGCAGTTCTTC	CASSVGTSGGLFDYNEQFF
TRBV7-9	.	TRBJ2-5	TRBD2	TGTGCCAGCAGCCGACGATCTAGCGGGAGAAGTTCGGAGACCCAGTACTTC	CASSRRSSGRSSETQYF
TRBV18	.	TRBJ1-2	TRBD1	TGTGCCAGCTCACCGGACAGGGAACGTGGCTACACCTTC	CASSPDRERGYTF
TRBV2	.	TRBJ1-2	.	TGTGCCAGCACAACTAACTATGGCTACACCTTC	CASTTNYGYTF
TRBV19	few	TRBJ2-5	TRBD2	TGTGCCAGTAGGCTGAGGGCGGGAGTGGGAGAGACCCAGTACTTC	CASRLRAGVGETQYF
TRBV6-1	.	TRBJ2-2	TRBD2	TGTGCCAGCAGAGCGGGACTACCGAACACCGGGGAGCTGTTTTTT	CASRAGLPNTGELFF
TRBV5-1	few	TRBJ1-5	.	TGCGCCAGCAGCTTGGTTGCGGGCCAATATCAGCCCCAGCATTTT	CASSLVAGQYQPQHF
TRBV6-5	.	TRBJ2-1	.	TGTGCCAGCAGTTACCGCCTACTCTCCTCCTACAATGAGCAGTTCTTC	CASSYRLLSSYNEQFF